This T cell receptor beta chain was sequenced for a study of cytomegalovirus exposure and HLA in healthy donors. Germline V lookup: CDR1 MGHRA, CDR2 YSYEKL. This CDR3 comprises 15 residues. The junction had 7 bases not matched to a gene; V was cut back by 3 bases and J by 5 bases. Details on this clone: Its antigen is unidentified.

The study's findings and limits: Many donors carried some public TCRs, although rarity characterized most TCR sequences.

Both 60 Vbeta primers and 13 Jbeta primers went into the PCR. Clones were read by immunoSEQ multiplex PCR, and TCRdb kept only the in-frame ones, dropping some. The profile shows around 210,000 clones, more than 75% of them singletons. The TCR was taken from a girl aged 2 to 9 in good health and CMV-seronegative. The source material was PBMCs. This sequence joins TRBV4-1 and TRBJ2-5, with TRBD2 matching 9 bases. CDR3 residues: CASSHNSGSGETQYF. The CDR3 bases are TGCGCCAGCAGCCACAATAGCGGGAGCGGGGAGACCCAGTACTTC.